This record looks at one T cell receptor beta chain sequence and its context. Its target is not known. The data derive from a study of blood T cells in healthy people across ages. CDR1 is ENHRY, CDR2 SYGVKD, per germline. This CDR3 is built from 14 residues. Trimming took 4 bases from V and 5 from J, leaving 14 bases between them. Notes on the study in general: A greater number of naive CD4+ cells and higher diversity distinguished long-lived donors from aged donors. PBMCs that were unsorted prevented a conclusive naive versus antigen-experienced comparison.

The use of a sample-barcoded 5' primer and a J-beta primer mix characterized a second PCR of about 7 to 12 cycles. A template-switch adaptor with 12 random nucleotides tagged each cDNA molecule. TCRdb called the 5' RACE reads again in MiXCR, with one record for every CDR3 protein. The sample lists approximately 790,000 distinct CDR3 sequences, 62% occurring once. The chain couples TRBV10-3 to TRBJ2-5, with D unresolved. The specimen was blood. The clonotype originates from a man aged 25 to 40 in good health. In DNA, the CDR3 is TGTGCCATCAGTGCAACCTATAGCTCGGAGACCCAGTACTTC. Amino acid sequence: CAISATYSSETQYF.